One T cell receptor (beta chain) is described in this entry. PCR amplification relied on 60 Vbeta primers (plus 13 Jbeta primers). Generated by immunoSEQ multiplex PCR, the TCRdb table keeps only in-frame clones and is missing some. This table has around 190,000 clones, around 90% appearing once. The data were taken from a study of cytomegalovirus exposure and HLA in healthy donors. This TCR was sampled from a woman aged 18 to 35 in good health and CMV-seronegative. The specimen was PBMCs.

The CDR3 is CAISAGIYEQYF. The CDR3 coding sequence is TGTGCCATCAGTGCAGGGATCTACGAGCAGTACTTC. The chain uses TRBV10-3 and TRBJ2-7; D is perhaps TRBD1 (5 bases). Per the germline V gene, CDR1 is ENHRY and CDR2 is SYGVKD. V lost 4 bases and J 3 bases, leaving 7 bases between the germline ends. This CDR3 is built from 12 residues.